Each of the 7 T cell receptor beta chains below was sequenced from the same sample in a study of T cell changes during pregnancy in multiple sclerosis. The repertoire was sequenced with immunoSEQ multiplex PCR; TCRdb's copy has only in-frame clones and lacks some. The sample yields around 92,000 clones, 85% to 95% seen once. The input for sequencing was peripheral blood, taken in the first trimester of pregnancy. Source of these receptors: a female donor with multiple sclerosis, enrolled in a pregnancy study.

The genes are TRBV5-1 and TRBJ2-1; 7 bases are a match to TRBD2. V gave up 0 bases and J gave up 9 bases; unmatched junction bases: 3. This CDR3 has 13 residues. Germline assignment: CDR1 SGHRS and CDR2 YFSETQ. CDR3 sequence reads: CASSLDASGEQFF. Written as DNA, the CDR3 is TGCGCCAGCAGCTTGGATGCTAGCGGTGAGCAGTTCTTC.

The J gene is TRBJ1-1, the V gene TRBV5-1; the D gene is possibly TRBD1 (5 bases). Trimming removed 0 bases from V and 1 base from J, with 7 bases in between. CDR1 and CDR2 from the germline V gene are SGHRS and YFSETQ. This CDR3 is 14 amino acids long. CDR3 DNA sequence: TGCGCCAGCAGCTTGGGACAGACGAACACTGAAGCTTTCTTT. Translation: CASSLGQTNTEAFF.

The CDR3 DNA sequence: TGTGCCAGCAGCTTGGTACGGGGGAGCTCTGGAAACACCATATATTTT. It codes for CASSLVRGSSGNTIYF. The V gene is TRBV5-5, the J gene TRBJ1-3; D possibly corresponds to TRBD1 (5 bases). Trimming pared 0 bases from V and 0 bases from J, leaving 10 bases between. Germline lookup yields CDR1 SGHKS and CDR2 YYEKEE (reference sequence). This CDR3 has 16 residues.

This clone was recorded once. The chain uses TRBV7-6 and TRBJ2-2, with TRBD1 identical over 7 bases. V lost 0 bases and J lost 3; bases outside the gene matches: 4. This CDR3 is built from 16 residues. The germline gives CDR1 SGHVS, CDR2 FNYEAQ. DNA of the CDR3: TGTGCCAGCAGCTTAGCGAGACAGGGATACACCGGGGAGCTGTTTTTT. Encoded protein: CASSLARQGYTGELFF.

The CDR3 loop reads CASSPGWDQPQHF. The CDR3 DNA reads as TGCGCCAGCAGCCCCGGGTGGGATCAGCCCCAGCATTTT. The chain joins TRBV4-1 to TRBJ1-5; D unresolved. Trimming cost V 4 bases and J 5 bases, with 9 bases left between them. Per the germline V gene, CDR1 is MGHRA and CDR2 is YSYEKL. CDR3 length: 13 residues.

The gene calls are TRBV4-2 and TRBJ2-7; D gene unclear. The CDR3 spans 14 residues. Germline V gene lookup returns CDR1 LGHNA and CDR2 YNFKEQ. V was clipped by 0 bases and J by 1 base, with 7 bases between them. Here the CDR3 reads CASSQDTYSYEQYF. The CDR3 coding sequence is TGTGCCAGCAGCCAAGACACCTATTCCTACGAGCAGTACTTC.

About this clone itself: Other DNA sequences in this sample translate to the same CDR3. This chain joins TRBV6-1 and TRBJ1-5, with D maybe TRBD1 (6 bases). Per germline, CDR1 MNHNS and CDR2 SASEGT. This CDR3 comprises 15 residues. Trimming stripped 0 bases from V and 5 bases from J, with 11 bases between. The CDR3 coding sequence is TGTGCCAGCAGTGAAGCGCTGGGGGCGCATCAGCCCCAGCATTTT. It encodes CASSEALGAHQPQHF.